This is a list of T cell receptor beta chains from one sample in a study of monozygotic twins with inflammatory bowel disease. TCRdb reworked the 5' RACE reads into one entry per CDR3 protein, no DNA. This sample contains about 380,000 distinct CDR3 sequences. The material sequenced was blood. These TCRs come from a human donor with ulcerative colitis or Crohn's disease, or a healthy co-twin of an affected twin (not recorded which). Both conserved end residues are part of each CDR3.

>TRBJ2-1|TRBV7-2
CASSRRGTPGVNEQFF
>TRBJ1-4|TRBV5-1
CASSTGQGGNEKPFF
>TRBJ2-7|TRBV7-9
CASSGGHSGYEQYF
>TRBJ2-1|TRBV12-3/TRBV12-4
CASRSRTSSNEQFF
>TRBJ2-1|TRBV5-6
CASSFPYEGRAYNEQFF
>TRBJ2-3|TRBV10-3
CAISESDRGMSDTQYF
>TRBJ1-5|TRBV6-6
CASSYAKDQPQHF
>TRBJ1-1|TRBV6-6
CASSLANGNTEAFF
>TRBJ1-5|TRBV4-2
CASSQERGQPQHF
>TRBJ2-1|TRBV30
CAWRVYNEQFF
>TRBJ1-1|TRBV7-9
CASSLDALSGTEAFF
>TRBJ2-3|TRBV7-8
CASSLISGGGADTQYF
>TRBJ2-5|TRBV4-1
CASSQDLAGGLQETQYF
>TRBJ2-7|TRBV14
CASSQDGRGVYEQYF
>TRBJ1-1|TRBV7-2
CASRQDSYTEAFF
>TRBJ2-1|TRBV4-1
CASSQAGGRSSYNEQFF
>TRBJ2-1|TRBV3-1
CASSQDGSRGNEQFF
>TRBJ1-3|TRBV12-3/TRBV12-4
CASSFKAPLAGNTIYF
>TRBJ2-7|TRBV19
CASSRVADDSYEQYF
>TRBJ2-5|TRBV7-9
CASSSNREPLQETQYF
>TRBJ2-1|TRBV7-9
CASSLGAEREQFF
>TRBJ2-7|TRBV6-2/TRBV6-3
CASSRTGGSYEQYF
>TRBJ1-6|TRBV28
CASSLGTLGNSPLHF
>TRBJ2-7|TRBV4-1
CASSLTGGPSSYEQYF